Below are 8 T cell receptor beta chains sequenced from a single sample in a study of T cells expressing NK-cell markers. TCRdb re-analyzed the 5' RACE reads; it lists each CDR3 protein once, without DNA. This repertoire includes 400,000 to 450,000 distinct CDR3 sequences. Specimen: blood T cells: a sorted CD56 or NKG2C T cell subset, CD4+ or CD8+ T cells, or bulk PBMC T cells (not recorded which). The receptors derive from a woman between 18 and 70 years old in good health.

The chain recombines TRBV5-6 with TRBJ1-2; TCRdb indicates TRBD1, and absent DNA this call remains unverified. The CDR3 is 13 amino acids. Germline V gene lookup returns CDR1 SGHDT and CDR2 YYEEEE. The CDR3 reads CASSLGQGAGYTF.

CDR3 protein: CASSSAEDRLNYGYTF. The V and J genes are TRBV12-3 or TRBV12-4 and TRBJ1-2; TCRdb names TRBD1, which stays unverified in the absence of DNA. The CDR3 runs 16 residues.

The chain is built from TRBV7-6 and TRBJ1-1; absent DNA, TCRdb's TRBD1 call cannot be checked. There are 17 residues in the CDR3. CDR1 is SGHVS, CDR2 FNYEAQ, per germline. CDR3 amino acids: CASSSYITGSQNTEAFF.

This rearrangement joins TRBV4-1 to TRBJ2-3; the D call of TRBD1 rests on TCRdb alone, since no DNA is present to check it. Germline CDR1 MGHRA, CDR2 YSYEKL. This CDR3 comprises 14 residues. This CDR3 reads CASSQDPWTDTQYF.

The V call is TRBV6-1, the J call TRBJ1-5. The CDR3 covers 14 residues. Germline V gene sequence: CDR1 MNHNS, CDR2 SASEGT. The CDR3 sequence: CASSARQGDQPQHF.

V is TRBV12-3 or TRBV12-4 and J is TRBJ2-1; no DNA is available, so the TRBD2 call from TCRdb remains unchecked. CDR3 length: 18 amino acids. CDR3 amino acids: CASSLPKLAGGSYNEQFF.

The chain uses TRBV12-3 or TRBV12-4 and TRBJ2-7; TCRdb picks TRBD1, but there is no DNA to check that call. This CDR3 comprises 15 residues. This CDR3 is CASSSPGQTKYEQYF.

The V gene is TRBV12-3 or TRBV12-4, the J gene TRBJ1-1; TCRdb designates TRBD1, a call that cannot be tested without DNA. The CDR3 loop spans 11 amino acids. The CDR3 here is CASSTRGEAFF.